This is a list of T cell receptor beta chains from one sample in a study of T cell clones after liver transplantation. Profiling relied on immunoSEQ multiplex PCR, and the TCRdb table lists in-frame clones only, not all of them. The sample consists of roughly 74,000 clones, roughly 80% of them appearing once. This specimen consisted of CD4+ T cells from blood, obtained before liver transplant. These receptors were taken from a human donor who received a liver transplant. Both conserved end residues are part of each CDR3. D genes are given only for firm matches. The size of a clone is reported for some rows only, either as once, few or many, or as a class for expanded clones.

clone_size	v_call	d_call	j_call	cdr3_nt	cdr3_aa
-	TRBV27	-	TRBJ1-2	TGTGCCAGCACCCCAAGTCAGGGGCGAGGTGGCTACACCTTC	CASTPSQGRGGYTF
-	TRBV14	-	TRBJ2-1	TGTGCCAGCAGCCAAGAGGGTTTCGGATCCCTTAGCGGCGCCCGAACCTACAATGAGCAGTTCTTC	CASSQEGFGSLSGARTYNEQFF
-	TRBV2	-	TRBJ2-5	TGTGCCAGCAGTGACAGTGGGGGGGCAGAGACCCAGTACTTC	CASSDSGGAETQYF
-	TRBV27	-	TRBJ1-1	TGTGCCAGCAGGACAGGTGATAACACTGAAGCTTTCTTT	CASRTGDNTEAFF
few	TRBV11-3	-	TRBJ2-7	TGTGCCAGCAGCTTCACCCCCCTCGGGGAGCAGTACTTC	CASSFTPLGEQYF
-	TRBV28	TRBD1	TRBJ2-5	TGTGCCAGCAGTCCAGGGGGCCCCGGAGAGACCCAGTACTTC	CASSPGGPGETQYF
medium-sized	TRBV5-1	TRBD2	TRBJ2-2	TGCGCCAGCAGCCTTACTAGCGCACCGGGGGAGCTGTTTTTT	CASSLTSAPGELFF
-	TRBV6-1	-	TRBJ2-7	TGTGCCAGCAGTGAAGGAGTGAGCTCCTACGAGCAGTACTTC	CASSEGVSSYEQYF
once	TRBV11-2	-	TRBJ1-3	TGTGCCAGCAGCCCCCGGGACTCTTTCTCTGGAAACACCATATATTTT	CASSPRDSFSGNTIYF
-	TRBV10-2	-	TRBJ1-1	TGCGCCAGCAGTAGGCCCAATGTCTTGAACACTGAAGCTTTCTTT	CASSRPNVLNTEAFF
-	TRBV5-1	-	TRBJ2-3	TGCGCCAGCAGCTTGAAGGCAGGGGTCACAGATACGCAGTATTTT	CASSLKAGVTDTQYF
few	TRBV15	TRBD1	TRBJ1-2	TGTGCCACCAGCAGAGATCTGGTGGGACAGGGGGCAGGAGGCTACACCTTC	CATSRDLVGQGAGGYTF
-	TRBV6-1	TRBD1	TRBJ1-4	TGTGCCAGCAGTGAATTGCAGGGGGCAACTAATGAAAAACTGTTTTTT	CASSELQGATNEKLFF
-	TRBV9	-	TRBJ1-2	TGTGCCAGCAGCGCTGGGGGAGGGGATGGCTACACCTTC	CASSAGGGDGYTF
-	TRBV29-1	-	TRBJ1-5	TGCAGCGTTAGTAAGGGCAATCAGCCCCAGCATTTT	CSVSKGNQPQHF
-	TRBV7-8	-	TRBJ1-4	TGTGCCAGCAGCTTATTTATTAAGGGGGTTGGTACTAATGAAAAACTGTTTTTT	CASSLFIKGVGTNEKLFF
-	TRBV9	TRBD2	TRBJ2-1	TGTGCCAGCAGCGCCAGCGGGAGTCAGTTCTTC	CASSASGSQFF
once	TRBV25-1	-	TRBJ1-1	TGTGCCAGCAGTGACCTGACAGCTAGGAACACTGAAGCTTTCTTT	CASSDLTARNTEAFF
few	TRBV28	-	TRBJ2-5	TGTGCCAGCAAGGGGTGGGTGGAAGAGACCCAGTACTTC	CASKGWVEETQYF
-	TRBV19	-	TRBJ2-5	TGTGCCAGTAGTTGGTTGTTCCAAGAGACCCAGTACTTC	CASSWLFQETQYF
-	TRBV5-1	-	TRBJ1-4	TGCGCCAGCAGCTTGGCAATGGTGCGACTAAATAATGAAAAACTGTTTTTT	CASSLAMVRLNNEKLFF
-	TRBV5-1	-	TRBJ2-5	TGCGCCAGCAGCTTAAGGGAGACCCAGTACTTC	CASSLRETQYF
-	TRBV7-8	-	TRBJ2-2	TGTGCCAGCACCGGTAGCGGCAAGAACGGGGAGCTGTTTTTT	CASTGSGKNGELFF
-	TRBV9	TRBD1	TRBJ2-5	TGTGCCAGCAGCTTAGGGGGGACAGGGAGGGAGACCCAGTACTTC	CASSLGGTGRETQYF
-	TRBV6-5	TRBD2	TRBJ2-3	TGTGCCAGCAGGAGTAGCGGGAGGGAGTCAGATACGCAGTATTTT	CASRSSGRESDTQYF
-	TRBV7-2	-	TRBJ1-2	TGTGCCAGCAGCCCGGATAGGGGTGGCTACACCTTC	CASSPDRGGYTF
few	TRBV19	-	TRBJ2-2	TGTGCCAGTAGTATAGTTGGCGTGTCCGGGGAGCTGTTTTTT	CASSIVGVSGELFF